This T cell receptor (beta chain) came from a study of T cell changes during pregnancy in multiple sclerosis. Profiled with immunoSEQ multiplex PCR; TCRdb holds only in-frame clones, not every one. The sample lists about 52,000 clones; around 94% were seen once. V gave up 6 bases and J gave up 2 bases, with 8 bases separating them. Germline lookup yields CDR1 SGHTA and CDR2 FQGNSA. This CDR3 has 13 amino acids. The specimen comprised CD4+ T cells from peripheral blood mononuclear cells, sampled before pregnancy. This TCR was recovered from a female donor with multiple sclerosis, enrolled in a pregnancy study. This chain connects TRBV7-2 to TRBJ2-4; D is possibly TRBD1 (5 bases). The CDR3 region has the DNA TGTGCCAGCAGGCAGGGATCCAAAAACATTCAGTACTTC. This encodes CASRQGSKNIQYF. The whole variable domain, filled in from reference TRBV7-2 and TRBJ2-4, reads GAGVSQSPSNKVTEKGKDVELRCDPISGHTALYWYRQSLGQGLEFLIYFQGNSAPDKSGLPSDRFSAERTGGSVSTLTIQRTQQEDSAVYLCASRQGSKNIQYFGAGTRLSVL.